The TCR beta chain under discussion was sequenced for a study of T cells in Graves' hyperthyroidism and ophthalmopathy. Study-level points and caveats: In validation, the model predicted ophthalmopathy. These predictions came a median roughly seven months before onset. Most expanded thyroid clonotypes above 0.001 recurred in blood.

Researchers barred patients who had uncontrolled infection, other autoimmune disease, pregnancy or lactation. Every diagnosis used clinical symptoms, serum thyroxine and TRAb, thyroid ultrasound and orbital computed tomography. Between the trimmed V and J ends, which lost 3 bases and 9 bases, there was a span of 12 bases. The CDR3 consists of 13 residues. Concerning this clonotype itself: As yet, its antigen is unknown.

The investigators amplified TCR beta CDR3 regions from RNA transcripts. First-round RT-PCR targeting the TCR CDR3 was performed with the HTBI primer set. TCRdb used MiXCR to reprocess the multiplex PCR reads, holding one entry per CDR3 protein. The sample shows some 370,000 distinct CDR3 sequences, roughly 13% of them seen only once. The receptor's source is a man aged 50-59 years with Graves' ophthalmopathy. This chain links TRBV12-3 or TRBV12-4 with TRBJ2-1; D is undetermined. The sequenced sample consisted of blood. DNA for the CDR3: TGTGCCAGCAGTTTTGGGGATGTGGGTGAGCAGTTCTTC. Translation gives CASSFGDVGEQFF.